The text below deals with one TCR beta chain. The CDR3 length is 15 residues. J was trimmed by 7 bases and V by 0 bases; bases with no gene match: 7. Germline CDR1 MDHEN, CDR2 SYDVKM. The sample is drawn from a study of cytomegalovirus exposure and HLA in healthy donors. This PCR relied on a set of 60 Vbeta primers and 13 Jbeta primers. Some clones are missing from TCRdb's copy, which holds only in-frame ones; the method was immunoSEQ multiplex PCR. The sample yields approximately 130,000 clones, of which the top ten take up 1.5% to 2.5%. The chain uses TRBV28 and TRBJ1-2; 8 bases are shared with TRBD1. Material for sequencing was PBMCs. This receptor was identified in a woman between 55 and 75 years old in good health and CMV-seronegative. The chain's CDR3 is CASSLWGQGAAGYTF. As DNA, the CDR3 is TGTGCCAGCAGTTTATGGGGGCAGGGGGCGGCTGGCTACACCTTC.